The T cell receptor beta chain under discussion was sequenced for a study of molecular identifiers for immune sequencing clone quantification. Looking at the study overall: Four of five RNA aliquots from roughly 21,000 or 96,000 naive CD8 T cells were sequenced.

Findings of the study overall: Effector cells had over 99% of their molecules in clones above 20 RNA copies, while naive cells had under 1%.

RNA fractions of 10%, 30% or 50% and about 18,000 to 1,000,000 sorted cells were the source of naive CD8 libraries. This clonotype came up many times. Antigen: not known. Preparation methods for the bulk TCR libraries were those previously described, with listed TCR primers. TCRdb re-called the PCR reads with MiXCR, one entry per CDR3 protein. The sample records over 600,000 distinct CDR3 sequences, 15% to 20% being singletons. This clonotype was obtained from a human donor in good health. Some libraries in this study had Jurkat cell RNA spiked in. Sequencing was done on a sample of naive CD8+ T cells from blood, with Jurkat cell RNA spiked in. This sample's subset: FACS-sorted CD8+CD4-CCR7+CD45RA+ naive T cells.

CDR3 protein: CASSQDGTPFQETQYF. CDR3 sequence (DNA): TGCGCCAGCAGCCAAGACGGGACTCCATTCCAAGAGACCCAGTACTTC. This chain connects TRBV4-3 to TRBJ2-5, with D maybe TRBD2 (6 bases). Trimming pared 0 bases from V and 1 base from J, leaving 12 bases between. This CDR3 comprises 16 residues. Germline V gene data show CDR1 as LGHNA and CDR2 as YSLEER.